Presented here are 20 T cell receptor beta chains from one specimen sequenced in a study of blood T cell repertoires in COVID-19. Using immunoSEQ multiplex PCR, the repertoire was profiled, and TCRdb retains in-frame clones only, with some absent. This table has 150,000 to 200,000 clones, roughly 84% appearing once. The specimen was PBMCs or T cells enriched from blood (not recorded which). The source is a woman aged 30 to 39 who had been exposed to COVID-19.

The rearrangement joins TRBV7-2 to TRBJ2-5, with TRBD2 matching over 8 bases. The CDR3 covers 14 residues. The V gene end was trimmed by 1 base and the J gene end by 3 bases; junction bases not matched to a gene: 1. Germline assignment: CDR1 SGHTA and CDR2 FQGNSA. CDR3 sequence: CASSLGSGEETQYF. CDR3 DNA: TGTGCCAGCAGCTTAGGTAGCGGGGAAGAGACCCAGTACTTC.

The rearrangement joins TRBV29-1 to TRBJ1-2; no definite D call. This CDR3 is 13 amino acids long. CDR1 SQVTM and CDR2 ANQGSEA come from the germline V gene. Trimming shortened V by 4 bases and J by 4 bases, and 13 bases separated the two germline ends. In DNA form, the CDR3 reads TGCAGCGTTGGAGACGTAACAGTCTATGGCTACACCTTC. This gives the protein CSVGDVTVYGYTF.

The chain is built from TRBV19 and TRBJ1-1, with D perhaps TRBD1 (6 bases). The ends were cut back, 1 base at V and 6 bases at J, with 12 bases in the middle. Germline V gene lookup returns CDR1 LNHDA and CDR2 SQIVND (reference sequence). The CDR3 totals 14 residues. The CDR3 here is CASSIGRGVAEAFF. Here the CDR3 DNA reads TGTGCCAGTAGTATAGGCAGGGGAGTCGCTGAAGCTTTCTTT.

The V and J genes are TRBV5-1 and TRBJ1-2; D may be TRBD1 (5 bases). The CDR3 loop spans 14 amino acids. The ends were cut back, 4 bases at V and 6 bases at J, with 16 bases in the middle. Germline CDR1 is SGHRS and CDR2 is YFSETQ. The CDR3, as DNA: TGCGCCAGCAGCCCAGGGACTGCCGGGGATGGCTACACCTTC. Translation: CASSPGTAGDGYTF.

The chain has TRBV7-2 and TRBJ1-1; perhaps TRBD1 as D (5 bases). Trimming took off 5 bases at V and 0 bases at J, with 10 bases between the two ends. This CDR3 region has 14 residues. Germline V gene sequence: CDR1 SGHTA, CDR2 FQGNSA. The CDR3 reads CASSPGFMNTEAFF. CDR3 DNA: TGTGCCAGCAGCCCAGGGTTTATGAACACTGAAGCTTTCTTT.

The chain couples TRBV10-2 to TRBJ1-1; weak D call: TRBD1 (6 bases). There are 15 residues in the CDR3. Germline-derived CDR1 and CDR2 are WSHSY and SAAADI. V was clipped by 5 bases and J by 5 bases, with 18 bases between them. In nucleotides, the CDR3 is TGCGCCAGCAGTAAAGGTGGCAGGGGTTTTACTGAAGCTTTCTTT. Translation: CASSKGGRGFTEAFF.

This chain joins TRBV12-3 or TRBV12-4 and TRBJ1-4; 8 nucleotides align to TRBD1. The junction had 5 bases not matched to a gene; V was cut back by 6 bases and J by 8 bases. The CDR3 loop spans 13 amino acids. In nucleotides, the CDR3 is TGTGCCAGCAGCCCGGACAGGGAGGAAAAACTGTTTTTT. Translated: CASSPDREEKLFF.

This chain uses TRBV5-1 with TRBJ1-2; D may be TRBD1 (6 bases). CDR1 is SGHRS, CDR2 YFSETQ, per germline. This CDR3 is 14 amino acids long. Trimming took off 4 bases at V and 8 bases at J, with 18 bases between the two ends. CDR3 loop: CASSTQGGHKGYTF. The CDR3 DNA sequence: TGCGCCAGCAGCACACAGGGTGGGCACAAGGGCTACACCTTC. Full variable domain (rest looked up from reference TRBV5-1 and TRBJ1-2): KAGVTQTPRYLIKTRGQQVTLSCSPISGHRSVSWYQQTPGQGLQFLFEYFSETQRNKGNFPGRFSGRQFSNSRSEMNVSTLELGDSALYLCASSTQGGHKGYTFGSGTRLTVV.

This sequence joins TRBV24-1 and TRBJ2-3; TRBD1 matches 8 bases. CDR3 size: 13 residues. Germline assignment: CDR1 KGHDR and CDR2 SFDVKD. The ends lost 9 bases at V and 4 bases at J; junction bases unmatched: 5. The CDR3 DNA sequence: TGTGCCACCGCGCAGGGGGCATCAGATACGCAGTATTTT. This sequence encodes CATAQGASDTQYF.

The chain employs TRBV28 and TRBJ1-1, with D perhaps matching TRBD1 (5 bases). V was shortened by 5 bases and J by 2 bases, with 18 bases between the two germline ends. This CDR3 contains 16 residues. The germline V gene has CDR1 MDHEN and CDR2 SYDVKM. The CDR3 loop is CASSPSAGKQNTEAFF. CDR3 DNA: TGTGCCAGCAGTCCCTCTGCAGGGAAACAAAACACTGAAGCTTTCTTT.

Remarks on this clone: Distinct nucleotide sequences in the sample also encode this CDR3. The gene calls are TRBV19 and TRBJ1-4; no clear D gene. This CDR3 is 15 amino acids long. Germline CDR1 LNHDA, CDR2 SQIVND (reference sequence). Trimming took off 1 base at V and 0 bases at J, with 6 bases between the two ends. The CDR3 sequence is CASSIVATTNEKLFF. CDR3 DNA: TGTGCCAGTAGTATAGTGGCCACAACTAATGAAAAACTGTTTTTT.

The rearrangement uses TRBV7-3 and TRBJ2-5, with TRBD2 identical over 10 bases. Losses at the gene ends were 4 bases for V and 5 bases for J; bases not matched to a gene: 10. CDR3 length: 16 residues. Germline CDR1 reads SGHTA; CDR2 reads FQGTGA. CDR3 amino acids: CASSSLSGGALETQYF. The DNA for the CDR3 is TGTGCCAGCAGCTCCCTAAGCGGGGGGGCTTTGGAGACCCAGTACTTC. Based on the CDR3 plus reference TRBV7-3 and TRBJ2-5, the full variable domain is GAGVSQTPSNKVTEKGKYVELRCDPISGHTALYWYRQSLGQGPEFLIYFQGTGAADDSGLPNDRFFAVRPEGSVSTLKIQRTERGDSAVYLCASSSLSGGALETQYFGPGTRLLVL.

This clone was seen once. The J gene is TRBJ1-4, the V gene TRBV19; TRBD1 is a possible D gene (5 bases). Germline CDR1 LNHDA, CDR2 SQIVND (reference sequence). V lost 7 bases and J 11 bases, leaving 29 bases between the germline ends. The CDR3 loop spans 17 amino acids. The CDR3 region has the DNA TGTGCCAGTACTGGGGACTACTCAACTAATGAAAATGGTAAACTGTTTTTT. This translates into CASTGDYSTNENGKLFF.

Remarks on this clone: The sample holds other DNA sequences that translate to the same CDR3. V gene TRBV29-1 combines with J gene TRBJ1-1, with D possibly being TRBD1 (6 bases). This CDR3 has 13 residues. Germline assignment: CDR1 SQVTM and CDR2 ANQGSEA. Trimming cost V 6 bases and J 1 base, with 12 bases left between them. The CDR3 DNA is TGCAGCGTCGAACAGGGTGCGAACACTGAAGCTTTCTTT. Its translation: CSVEQGANTEAFF.

This chain links TRBV5-1 with TRBJ1-2; 7 bases map to TRBD1. The CDR3 loop spans 14 amino acids. The V gene's germline CDR1 is SGHRS and CDR2 YFSETQ. J gave up 8 bases and V 4 bases, and 11 bases lay outside the gene matches. The DNA for the CDR3 is TGCGCCAGCAGCAGGCACGATCAGGGGGGAGGCTACACCTTC. This sequence encodes CASSRHDQGGGYTF.

This clone has a single count. The junction and the germline gene differ at one end; a read error may be behind it. The J gene is TRBJ2-7, the V gene TRBV6-5, with D tentatively TRBD2 (6 bases). The germline gives CDR1 MNHEY, CDR2 SVGAGI. The CDR3 sequence is 14 residues long. CDR3 residues: CASSLGTSSYGQYF. In nucleotides, the CDR3 is TGTGCCAGCAGTTTGGGTACTAGCTCCTACGGGCAGTACTTC.

The chain has TRBV7-8 and TRBJ1-5; no reliable D call. Trimming took 6 bases from V and 1 from J, leaving 10 bases between them. There are 14 residues in the CDR3. Germline V CDR1 and CDR2: SGHVS, FQNEAQ. This chain's CDR3 is CASRTTESNQPQHF. The CDR3 DNA follows: TGTGCCAGCAGAACAACCGAAAGCAATCAGCCCCAGCATTTT.

The chain links TRBV5-8 to TRBJ1-2; D remains ambiguous. CDR1 and CDR2 (germline): SGHTS, YDEGEE. The CDR3 contains 13 residues. Trimming removed 1 base at V and 2 bases at J, with 6 bases between. The CDR3: CASSLSGNYGYTF. The CDR3 region has the DNA TGTGCCAGCAGCTTGTCGGGGAACTATGGCTACACCTTC.

The genes are TRBV18 and TRBJ2-7, with a possible D match to TRBD2 (6 bases). V was pared by 1 base and J by 3 bases, with 16 bases between. This CDR3 spans 16 amino acids. Germline CDR1 and CDR2: KGHSH and LQKENI. CDR3: CASSPRFGGESYEQYF. For the CDR3, the DNA is TGTGCCAGCTCACCACGTTTTGGAGGGGAGAGCTACGAGCAGTACTTC. The full variable domain, in which reference TRBV18 and TRBJ2-7 provide the parts outside the CDR3, is NAGVMQNPRHLVRRRGQEARLRCSPMKGHSHVYWYRQLPEEGLKFMVYLQKENIIDESGMPKERFSAEFPKEGPSILRIQQVVRGDSAAYFCASSPRFGGESYEQYFGPGTRLTVT.

This clone was detected a few times. The chain recombines TRBV19 with TRBJ1-3, with unresolved D. Per the germline V gene, CDR1 is LNHDA and CDR2 is SQIVND (reference sequence). V dropped 8 bases and J dropped 3 bases, with 11 bases sitting between them. The CDR3 is 13 residues long. DNA of the CDR3: TGTGCCAGTGGCAGCTCGGGTGGAAACACCATATATTTT. It encodes CASGSSGGNTIYF.